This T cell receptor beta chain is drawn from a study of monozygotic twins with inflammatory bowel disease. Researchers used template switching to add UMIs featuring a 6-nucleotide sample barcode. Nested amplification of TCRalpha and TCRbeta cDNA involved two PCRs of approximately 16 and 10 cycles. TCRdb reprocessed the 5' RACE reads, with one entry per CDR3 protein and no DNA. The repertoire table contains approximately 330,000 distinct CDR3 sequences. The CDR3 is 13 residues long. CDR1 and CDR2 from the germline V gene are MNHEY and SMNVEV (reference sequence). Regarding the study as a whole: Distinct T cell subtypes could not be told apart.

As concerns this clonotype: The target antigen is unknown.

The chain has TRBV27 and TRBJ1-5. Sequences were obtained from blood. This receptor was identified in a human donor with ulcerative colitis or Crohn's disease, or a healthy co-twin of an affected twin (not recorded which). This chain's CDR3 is CASSSGRMQPQHF.